These 6 T cell receptor beta chains were sequenced from one sample in a study of early T cells in non-severe SARS-CoV-2 infection. TCRdb analysed the 5' RACE reads with MiXCR anew, one entry per CDR3 protein. This table holds tens of thousands of distinct CDR3 sequences, around 8% found once. The specimen comprised whole blood, sampled at baseline. The receptor source for this set is an adult who was a healthcare worker with PCR-confirmed SARS-CoV-2 infection or an uninfected control (not recorded which).

This clonotype has just a few counts. This chain joins TRBV28 and TRBJ2-7; no clear D gene. CDR3 length equals 12 residues. Trimming left V 2 bases short and J 4 bases short, with 6 bases between. Germline values: CDR1 MDHEN, CDR2 SYDVKM. CDR3 in DNA: TGTGCCAGCAGTTTAAGAGCGTACGAGCAGTACTTC. It codes for CASSLRAYEQYF.

This clonotype occurred many times. The V gene is TRBV29-1, the J gene TRBJ1-4; D is unclear. From germline, CDR1 is SQVTM and CDR2 ANQGSEA. Trimming cost V 8 bases and J 9 bases, with 10 bases left between them. The CDR3 extends over 10 amino acids. CDR3 region: CSHGGKKLFF. The CDR3, as DNA: TGCAGCCACGGAGGTAAAAAACTGTTTTTT.

V gene TRBV27 combines with J gene TRBJ2-1, with D hard to call. Germline loops: CDR1 MNHEY, CDR2 SMNVEV (reference sequence). Trimming stripped 8 bases from V and 10 bases from J, with 27 bases between. The CDR3 extends over 16 amino acids. The CDR3 spells CASDPSGPPTAAEQFF. CDR3 nucleotide sequence: TGTGCCAGCGATCCATCCGGGCCTCCCACGGCGGCGGAGCAGTTCTTC.

The V and J genes are TRBV12-3 or TRBV12-4 and TRBJ2-5; 9 bases line up with TRBD1. The CDR3 totals 15 residues. The V gene end was trimmed by 6 bases and the J gene end by 6 bases; junction bases not matched to a gene: 11. The CDR3 bases are TGTGCCAGCAGCCCCGACGGGACAGGGTTTAAGACCCAGTACTTC. The encoded protein is CASSPDGTGFKTQYF.

This clonotype came up a few times. The rearrangement uses TRBV6-1 and TRBJ1-1; no clear D. Germline-derived CDR1 and CDR2 are MNHNS and SASEGT. This CDR3 has 15 residues. V was pared by 6 bases and J by 0 bases, with 14 bases between. CDR3 in DNA: TGTGCCAGCAGAGCCCCCGGGCAGTTGAACACTGAAGCTTTCTTT. Translating gives CASRAPGQLNTEAFF.

The rearrangement uses TRBV15 and TRBJ1-1; TRBD1 is a possible D gene (5 bases). Trimming shortened V by 6 bases and J by 1 base, and 9 bases separated the two germline ends. Looked up from germline, CDR1 is LNHNV and CDR2 is YYDKDF (reference sequence). CDR3 size: 13 residues. For the CDR3, the DNA is TGTGCCACCAGTAATACAGGGAACACTGAAGCTTTCTTT. As protein: CATSNTGNTEAFF.